This TCR beta chain was sequenced in a study of CD8 T cells in ankylosing spondylitis. General study findings and limits: What seemed typical of ankylosing spondylitis blood was a TCR beta motif built from eight highly homologous variants.

TCRdb re-called the 5' RACE reads with MiXCR, one entry per CDR3 protein. The sample carries over 400,000 distinct CDR3 sequences, about 25% recorded once. Remarks on this clonotype: Its antigen remains unidentified. No conserved phenylalanine or tryptophan ends this CDR3, so it is likely a read error.

Sequencing was done on a sample of blood, either unsorted or a sorted T cell fraction (not recorded which). The source of this sequence is a male donor with ankylosing spondylitis.

CDR3 DNA sequence: TGCAGTGCTATACTAAACAATGAGCAGTTCCTC. It translates to CSAILNNEQFL. This sequence joins TRBV20-1 and TRBJ2-1; D gene uncertain. V was shortened by 4 bases and J by 5 bases, with 6 bases between the two germline ends. This CDR3 is 11 amino acids long. CDR1 and CDR2 (germline): DFQATT, SNEGSKA (reference sequence).